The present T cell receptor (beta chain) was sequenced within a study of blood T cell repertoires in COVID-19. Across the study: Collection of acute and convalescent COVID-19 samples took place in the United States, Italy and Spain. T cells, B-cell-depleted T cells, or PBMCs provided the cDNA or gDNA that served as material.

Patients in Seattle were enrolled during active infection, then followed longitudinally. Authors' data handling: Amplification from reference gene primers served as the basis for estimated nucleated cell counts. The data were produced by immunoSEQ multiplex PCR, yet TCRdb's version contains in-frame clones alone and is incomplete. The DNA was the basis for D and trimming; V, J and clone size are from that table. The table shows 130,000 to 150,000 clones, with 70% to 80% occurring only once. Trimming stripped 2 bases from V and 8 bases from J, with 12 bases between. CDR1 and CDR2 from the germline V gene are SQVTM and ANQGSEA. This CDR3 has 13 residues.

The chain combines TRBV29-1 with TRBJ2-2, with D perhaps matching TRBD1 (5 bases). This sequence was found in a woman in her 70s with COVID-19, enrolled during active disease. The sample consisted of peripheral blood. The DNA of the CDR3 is TGCAGCGTTGAACGCGACAGTCCTGGGGAGCTGTTTTTT. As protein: CSVERDSPGELFF.